The TCR beta chain under discussion was sequenced for a study of OX40 agonist ivuxolimab in advanced cancers. The CDR3 length is 14 residues. Trimming removed 2 bases from V and 7 bases from J, with 15 bases in between. Per the germline V gene, CDR1 is SGHRS and CDR2 is YFSETQ. Profiling relied on immunoSEQ multiplex PCR, and the TCRdb table lists in-frame clones only, not all of them. The sample holds approximately 80,000 clones, approximately 85% seen once. The sequencing here drew on CD4+ or CD8+ T cells sorted from blood, taken in a trial of the OX40 agonist ivuxolimab. The chain has TRBV5-1 and TRBJ1-2, with no clear D. The clonotype comes from an adult with an advanced solid tumor such as melanoma, head and neck, liver or kidney cancer. The CDR3 DNA reads TGCGCCAGCAGCTTAGAGAGGGCAGTAAGTGGCTACACCTTC. Its protein product is CASSLERAVSGYTF.